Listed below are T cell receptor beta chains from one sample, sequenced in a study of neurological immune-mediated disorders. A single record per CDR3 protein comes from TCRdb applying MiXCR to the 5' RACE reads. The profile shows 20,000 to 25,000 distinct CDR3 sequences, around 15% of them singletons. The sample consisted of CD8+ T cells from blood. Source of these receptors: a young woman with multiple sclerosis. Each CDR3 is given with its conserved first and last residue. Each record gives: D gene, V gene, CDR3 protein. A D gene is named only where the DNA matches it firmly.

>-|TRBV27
CASSHSGYEQYF
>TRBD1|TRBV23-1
CASSRPPGTGRNEQFF
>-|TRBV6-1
CASSEEIYRGVPQHF
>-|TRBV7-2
CASSLGGTSAEAFF
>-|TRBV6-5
CASSTTGLGHNEQFF
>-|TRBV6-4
CASSEYSFNGELFF
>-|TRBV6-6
CASSYSGRTYEQYF
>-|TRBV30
CAHTGITNTGELFF
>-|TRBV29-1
CSVERVLRGNEQFF
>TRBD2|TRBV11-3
CASSPTSGDYNEQFF
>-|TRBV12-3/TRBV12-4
CASTPGGGGYTF
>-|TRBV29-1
CSVVHDRYYGYTF
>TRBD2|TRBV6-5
CASSYSLAGGWQFF
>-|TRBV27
CASSSGDSYEQYF
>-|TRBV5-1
CASSLPRDHTGELFF
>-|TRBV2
CASKRDGRLYEQYF
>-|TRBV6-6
CASSYPQGHLMKNTEAFF
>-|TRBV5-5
CASSLRQTNTGELFF
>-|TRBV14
CASSQTGRSYEQYF
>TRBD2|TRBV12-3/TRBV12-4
CASSATRGGGAAEQFF
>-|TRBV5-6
CASSPVTGRYTEAFF
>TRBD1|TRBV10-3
CAISEGTEAFNEQFF
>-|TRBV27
CASSLGGVREQFF
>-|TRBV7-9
CASSGAPNEQFF
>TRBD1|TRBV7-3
CASSGNRGGTGELFF
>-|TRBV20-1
CSASSDRSYGYTF
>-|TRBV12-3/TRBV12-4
CASSLAKGGAFF
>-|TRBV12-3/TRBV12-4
CASSRTENNSPLHF
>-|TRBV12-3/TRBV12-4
CASSRSESRTDTQYF
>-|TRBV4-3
CASSQSMRERTDTQYF
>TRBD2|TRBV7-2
CASSLSRSGGSDNEQFF
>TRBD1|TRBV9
CASSARTGPNTDTQYF
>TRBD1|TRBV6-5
CASSPSGLGVGTGGSYEQYF
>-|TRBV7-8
CASSLVGTSYNEQFF
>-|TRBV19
CASSIRGLAGESGNTIYF
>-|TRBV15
CATAYGGPQPQHF
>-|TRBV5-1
CASSRRQVGYTF
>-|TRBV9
CASSVGGQYNSPLHF
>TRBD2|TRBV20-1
CSAGGLGERSSYNEQFF
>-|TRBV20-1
CSAREVYEQYF
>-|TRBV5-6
CASSSFGQPQHF
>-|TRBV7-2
CASSGERRVTDTQYF
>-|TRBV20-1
CSALSGNTIYF
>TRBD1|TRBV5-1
CASRYTGTGLEALF
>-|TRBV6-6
CASSYSREGAGANVLTF